Listed here are 6 T cell receptor beta chains from one sample, sequenced in a study of CXCR3-negative and CXCR3-positive naive CD8 T cells. Each TRB cDNA library was prepared by 5' RACE (with UMI labels). TCRdb re-called the 5' RACE reads, yielding one record per CDR3 amino acid sequence without DNA. This sample's table reports 100,000 to 150,000 distinct CDR3 sequences. The specimen was naive CXCR3- CD8+ T cells from blood. Subset: CD45RO-CCR7+CD27+CD95- naive CD8+ T cells lacking CXCR3 (TNR3-). The receptors come from a human donor in good health. Some clones in this sample may be carry-over from other donors' samples.

The chain uses TRBV27 and TRBJ2-1; TCRdb indicates TRBD2, and absent DNA this call remains unverified. The germline V gene has CDR1 MNHEY and CDR2 SMNVEV (reference sequence). This CDR3 comprises 15 residues. The CDR3 reads CASSSGLFAYNEQFF.

This sequence joins TRBV9 and TRBJ2-1; the D gene TCRdb calls, TRBD2, cannot be checked with no DNA. CDR3 length equals 18 residues. CDR1 SGDLS and CDR2 YYNGEE come from the germline V gene. The CDR3 spells CASSVEGLATSSYNEQFF.

The rearrangement links TRBV9 to TRBJ2-5; TCRdb selects TRBD2, and the lack of DNA leaves this call unchecked. Germline CDR1 SGDLS, CDR2 YYNGEE. The CDR3 totals 16 residues. CDR3 loop: CASSGGVTEMGETQYF. The full variable domain, rest sourced from reference TRBV9 and TRBJ2-5, is DSGVTQTPKHLITATGQRVTLRCSPRSGDLSVYWYQQSLDQGLQFLIQYYNGEERAKGNILERFSAQQFPDLHSELNLSSLELGDSALYFCASSGGVTEMGETQYFGPGTRLLVL.

This chain connects TRBV20-1 to TRBJ2-7; TCRdb proposes TRBD1, but this gene call is untestable without DNA. CDR1 is DFQATT and CDR2 is SNEGSKA in the germline V gene (reference sequence). The CDR3 is 14 residues long. CDR3: CSAPESGGRHEQYF.

The V call is TRBV11-2, the J call TRBJ2-5; as DNA is missing, the TRBD2 call by TCRdb cannot be tested. The CDR3 is 14 residues long. From germline, CDR1 is SGHAT and CDR2 FQNNGV. CDR3 region: CASSLSGEEETQYF.

The chain employs TRBV11-3 and TRBJ2-2; TCRdb's assignment of TRBD1 cannot be checked, as there is no DNA. This CDR3 is 15 amino acids long. Germline V gene data show CDR1 as SGHNT and CDR2 as YENEEA. CDR3 sequence: CASSVRGLDTGELFF.